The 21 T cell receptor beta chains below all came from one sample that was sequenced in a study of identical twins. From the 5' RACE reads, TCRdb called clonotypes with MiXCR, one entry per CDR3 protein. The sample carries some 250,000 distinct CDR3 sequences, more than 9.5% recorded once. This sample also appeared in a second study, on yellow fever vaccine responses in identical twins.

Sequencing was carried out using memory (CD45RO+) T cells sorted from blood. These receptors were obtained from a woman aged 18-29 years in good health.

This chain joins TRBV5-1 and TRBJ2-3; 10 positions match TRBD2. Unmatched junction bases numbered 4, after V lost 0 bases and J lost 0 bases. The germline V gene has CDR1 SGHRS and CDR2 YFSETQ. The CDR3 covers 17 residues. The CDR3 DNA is TGCGCCAGCAGCTTGGCCAAACTAGCGGGGAGCACAGATACGCAGTATTTT. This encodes CASSLAKLAGSTDTQYF. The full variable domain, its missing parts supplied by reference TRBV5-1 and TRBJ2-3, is KAGVTQTPRYLIKTRGQQVTLSCSPISGHRSVSWYQQTPGQGLQFLFEYFSETQRNKGNFPGRFSGRQFSNSRSEMNVSTLELGDSALYLCASSLAKLAGSTDTQYFGPGTRLTVL.

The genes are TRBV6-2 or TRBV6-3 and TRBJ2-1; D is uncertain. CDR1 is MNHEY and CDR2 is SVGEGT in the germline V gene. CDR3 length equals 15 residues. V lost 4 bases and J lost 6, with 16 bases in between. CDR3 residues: CASSFSSTATNEQFF. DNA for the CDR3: TGTGCCAGCAGTTTTTCTTCGACGGCGACCAATGAGCAGTTCTTC.

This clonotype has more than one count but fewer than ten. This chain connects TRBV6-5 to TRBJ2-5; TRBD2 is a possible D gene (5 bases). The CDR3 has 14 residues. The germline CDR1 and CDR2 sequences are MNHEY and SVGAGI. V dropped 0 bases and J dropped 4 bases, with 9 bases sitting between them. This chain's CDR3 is CASSYSRVGETQYF. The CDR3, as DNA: TGTGCCAGCAGTTACTCGAGGGTTGGAGAGACCCAGTACTTC.

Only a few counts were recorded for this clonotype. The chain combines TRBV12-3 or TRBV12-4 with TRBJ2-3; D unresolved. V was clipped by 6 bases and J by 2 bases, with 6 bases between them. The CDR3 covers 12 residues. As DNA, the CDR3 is TGTGCCAGCAGACCTGACACAGATACGCAGTATTTT. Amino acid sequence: CASRPDTDTQYF.

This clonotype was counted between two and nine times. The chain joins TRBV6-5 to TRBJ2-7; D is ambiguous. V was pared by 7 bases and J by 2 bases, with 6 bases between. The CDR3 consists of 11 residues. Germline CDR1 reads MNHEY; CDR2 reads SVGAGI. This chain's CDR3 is CASKMAYEQYF. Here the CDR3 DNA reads TGTGCCAGCAAGATGGCCTACGAGCAGTACTTC.

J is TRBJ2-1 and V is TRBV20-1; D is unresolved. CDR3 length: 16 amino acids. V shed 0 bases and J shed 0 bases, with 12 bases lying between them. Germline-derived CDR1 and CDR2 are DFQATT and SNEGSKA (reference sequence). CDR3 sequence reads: CSARDPAELSYNEQFF. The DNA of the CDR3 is TGCAGTGCTAGAGATCCGGCGGAACTCTCCTACAATGAGCAGTTCTTC.

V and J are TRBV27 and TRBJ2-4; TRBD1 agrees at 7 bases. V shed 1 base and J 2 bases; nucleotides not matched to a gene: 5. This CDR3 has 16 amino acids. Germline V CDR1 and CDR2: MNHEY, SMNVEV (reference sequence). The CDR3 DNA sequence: TGTGCCAGCAGTTTATTCGCAGGGGGTACCAAAAACATTCAGTACTTC. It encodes CASSLFAGGTKNIQYF.

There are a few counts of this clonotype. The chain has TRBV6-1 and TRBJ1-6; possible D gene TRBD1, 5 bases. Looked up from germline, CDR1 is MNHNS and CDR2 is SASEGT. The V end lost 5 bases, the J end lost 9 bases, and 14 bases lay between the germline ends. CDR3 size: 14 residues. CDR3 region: CASSRDGGTSPLHF. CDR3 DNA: TGTGCCAGCAGTCGGGACGGTGGGACTTCACCCCTCCACTTT.

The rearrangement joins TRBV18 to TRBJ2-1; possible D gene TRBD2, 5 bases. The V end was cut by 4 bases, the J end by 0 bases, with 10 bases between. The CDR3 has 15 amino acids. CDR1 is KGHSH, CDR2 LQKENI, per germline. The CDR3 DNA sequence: TGTGCCAGCTCACGGCGGGCCGACTCCTACAATGAGCAGTTCTTC. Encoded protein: CASSRRADSYNEQFF.

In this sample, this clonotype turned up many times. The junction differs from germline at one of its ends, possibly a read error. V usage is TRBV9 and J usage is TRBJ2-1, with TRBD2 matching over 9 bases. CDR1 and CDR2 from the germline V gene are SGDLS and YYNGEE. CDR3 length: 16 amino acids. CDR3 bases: TGTGCCAGCAGCGTAGGCGGTAGCGGGAGTTACAGTGAGCAGTTCTTC. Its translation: CASSVGGSGSYSEQFF.

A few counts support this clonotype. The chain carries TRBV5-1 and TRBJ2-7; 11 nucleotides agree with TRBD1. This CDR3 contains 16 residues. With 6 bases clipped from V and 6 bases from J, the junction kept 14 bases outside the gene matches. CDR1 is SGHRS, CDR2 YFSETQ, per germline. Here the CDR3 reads CASNTGTGGSFAEQYF. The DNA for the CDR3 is TGCGCCAGCAACACCGGGACAGGGGGGAGCTTCGCCGAGCAGTACTTC.

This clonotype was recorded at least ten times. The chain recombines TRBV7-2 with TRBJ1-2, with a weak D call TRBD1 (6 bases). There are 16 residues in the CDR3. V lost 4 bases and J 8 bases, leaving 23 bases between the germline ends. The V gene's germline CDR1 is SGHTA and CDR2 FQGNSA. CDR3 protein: CASSSSSGTSLGGYTF. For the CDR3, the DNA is TGTGCCAGCAGCTCCTCCTCCGGGACATCGCTCGGGGGCTACACCTTC.

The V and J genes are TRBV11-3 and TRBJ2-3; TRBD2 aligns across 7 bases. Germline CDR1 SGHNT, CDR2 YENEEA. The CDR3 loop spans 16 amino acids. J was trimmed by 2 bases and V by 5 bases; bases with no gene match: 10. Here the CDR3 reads CASSHTLAGDTDTQYF. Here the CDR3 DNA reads TGTGCCAGCAGCCATACCCTGGCGGGGGACACAGATACGCAGTATTTT.

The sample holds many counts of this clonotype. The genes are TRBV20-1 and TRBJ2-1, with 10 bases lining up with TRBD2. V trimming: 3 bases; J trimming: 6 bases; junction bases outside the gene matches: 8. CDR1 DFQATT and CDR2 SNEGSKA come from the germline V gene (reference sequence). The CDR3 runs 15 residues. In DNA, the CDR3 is TGCAGTGCTAGGAAGACTAGCGGGTTGGGCAATGAGCAGTTCTTC. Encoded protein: CSARKTSGLGNEQFF.

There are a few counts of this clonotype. CDR3 sequence: CASSQDPGARYNEQFF. Here the CDR3 DNA reads TGTGCCAGCAGCCAAGATCCGGGGGCGCGGTACAATGAGCAGTTCTTC. J is TRBJ2-1 and V is TRBV3-1; possibly TRBD1 or TRBD2 for D (6 bases each). Trimming took off 0 bases at V and 4 bases at J, with 13 bases between the two ends. The CDR3 runs 16 residues. CDR1 and CDR2 (germline): LGHDT, YNNKEL (reference sequence).

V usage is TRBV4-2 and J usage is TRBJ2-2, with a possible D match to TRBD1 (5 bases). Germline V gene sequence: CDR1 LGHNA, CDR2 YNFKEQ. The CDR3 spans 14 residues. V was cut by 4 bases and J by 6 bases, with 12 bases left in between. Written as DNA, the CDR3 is TGTGCCAGCAGCCTAAGGAAGGGGCCCGGGGAGCTGTTTTTT. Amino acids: CASSLRKGPGELFF.

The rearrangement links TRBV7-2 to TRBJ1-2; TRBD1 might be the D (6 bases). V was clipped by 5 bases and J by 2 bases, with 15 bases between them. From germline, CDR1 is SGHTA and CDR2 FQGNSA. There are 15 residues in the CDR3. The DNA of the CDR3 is TGTGCCAGCAGCCGCAGCACAGGGATCAACTATGGCTACACCTTC. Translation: CASSRSTGINYGYTF.

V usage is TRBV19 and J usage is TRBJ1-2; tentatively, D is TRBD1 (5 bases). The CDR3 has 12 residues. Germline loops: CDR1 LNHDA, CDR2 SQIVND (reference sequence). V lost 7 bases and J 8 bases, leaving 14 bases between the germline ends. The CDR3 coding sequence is TGTGCCAGTACCCAGGGAGGAGGAGGCTACACCTTC. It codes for CASTQGGGGYTF. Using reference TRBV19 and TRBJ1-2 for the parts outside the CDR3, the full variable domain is DGGITQSPKYLFRKEGQNVTLSCEQNLNHDAMYWYRQDPGQGLRLIYYSQIVNDFQKGDIAEGYSVSREKKESFPLTVTSAQKNPTAFYLCASTQGGGGYTFGSGTRLTVV.

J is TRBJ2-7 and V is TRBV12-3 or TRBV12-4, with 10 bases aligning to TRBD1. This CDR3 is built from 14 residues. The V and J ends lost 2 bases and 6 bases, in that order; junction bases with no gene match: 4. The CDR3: CASSLPRQGAEQYF. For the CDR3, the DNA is TGTGCCAGCAGTTTACCGAGACAGGGGGCCGAGCAGTACTTC.

The CDR3 nucleotides are TGTGCCAGCAGCTTGTACGGCGGGGCTAGCACAGATACGCAGTATTTT. Encoded protein: CASSLYGGASTDTQYF. This sequence joins TRBV7-3 and TRBJ2-3; maybe TRBD2 (6 bases). Trimming removed 3 bases at V and 0 bases at J, with 13 bases between. From germline, CDR1 is SGHTA and CDR2 FQGTGA. CDR3 length: 16 amino acids. The full variable domain, rest sourced from reference TRBV7-3 and TRBJ2-3, is GAGVSQTPSNKVTEKGKYVELRCDPISGHTALYWYRQSLGQGPEFLIYFQGTGAADDSGLPNDRFFAVRPEGSVSTLKIQRTERGDSAVYLCASSLYGGASTDTQYFGPGTRLTVL.

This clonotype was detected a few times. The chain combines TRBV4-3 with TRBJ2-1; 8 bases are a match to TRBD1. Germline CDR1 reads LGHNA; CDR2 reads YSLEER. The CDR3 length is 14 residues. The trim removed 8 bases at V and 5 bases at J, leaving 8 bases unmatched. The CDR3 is CASAWTGRHNEQFF. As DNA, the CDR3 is TGCGCCAGCGCATGGACAGGGCGCCACAATGAGCAGTTCTTC.